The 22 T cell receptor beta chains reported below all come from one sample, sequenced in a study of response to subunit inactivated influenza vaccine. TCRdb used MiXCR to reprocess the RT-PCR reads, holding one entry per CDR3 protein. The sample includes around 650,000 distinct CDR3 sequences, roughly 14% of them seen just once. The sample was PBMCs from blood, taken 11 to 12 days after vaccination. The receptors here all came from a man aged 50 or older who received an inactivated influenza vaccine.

The chain's CDR3 is CASSQDPQGDTEAFF. The CDR3 DNA reads TGCGCCAGCAGCCAAGATCCACAGGGAGACACTGAAGCTTTCTTT. V and J are TRBV4-3 and TRBJ1-1; a weak D match, TRBD1 (6 bases). The germline V and J ends were trimmed by 0 bases and 3 bases, with 11 bases remaining between them. This CDR3 is built from 15 residues. CDR1 is LGHNA and CDR2 is YSLEER in the germline V gene.

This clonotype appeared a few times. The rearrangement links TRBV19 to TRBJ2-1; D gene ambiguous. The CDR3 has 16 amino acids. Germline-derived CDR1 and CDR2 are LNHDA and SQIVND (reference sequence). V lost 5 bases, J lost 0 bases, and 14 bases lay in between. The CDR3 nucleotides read TGTGCCAGTAGTCCCTACGATTGGAGCTCCTACAATGAGCAGTTCTTC. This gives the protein CASSPYDWSSYNEQFF.

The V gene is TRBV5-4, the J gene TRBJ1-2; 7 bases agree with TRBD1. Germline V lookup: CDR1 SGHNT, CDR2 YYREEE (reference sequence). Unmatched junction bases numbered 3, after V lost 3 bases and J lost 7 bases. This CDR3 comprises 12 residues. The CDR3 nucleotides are TGTGCCAGCAGCTATAGGACAGGTGGCTACACCTTC. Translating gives CASSYRTGGYTF.

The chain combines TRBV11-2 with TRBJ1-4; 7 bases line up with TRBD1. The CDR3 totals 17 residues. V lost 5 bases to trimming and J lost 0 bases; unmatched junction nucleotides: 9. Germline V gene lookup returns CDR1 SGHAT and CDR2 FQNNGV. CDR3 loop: CASSRRGTDATNEKLFF. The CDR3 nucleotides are TGTGCCAGCAGCCGGAGGGGGACAGATGCAACTAATGAAAAACTGTTTTTT.

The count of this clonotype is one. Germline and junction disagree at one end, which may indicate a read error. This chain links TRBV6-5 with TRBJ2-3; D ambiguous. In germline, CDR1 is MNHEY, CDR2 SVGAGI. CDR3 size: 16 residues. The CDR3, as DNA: TGTGCCAGCAGTTACTCGTTCACAAGGGAAACAGATACGCAGAATTTT. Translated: CASSYSFTRETDTQNF.

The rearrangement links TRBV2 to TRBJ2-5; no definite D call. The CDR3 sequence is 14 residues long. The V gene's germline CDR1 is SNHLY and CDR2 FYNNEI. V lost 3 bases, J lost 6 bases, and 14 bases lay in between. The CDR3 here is CASSDLERKQTQYF. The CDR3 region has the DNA TGTGCCAGCAGTGATCTAGAGAGGAAACAGACCCAGTACTTC.

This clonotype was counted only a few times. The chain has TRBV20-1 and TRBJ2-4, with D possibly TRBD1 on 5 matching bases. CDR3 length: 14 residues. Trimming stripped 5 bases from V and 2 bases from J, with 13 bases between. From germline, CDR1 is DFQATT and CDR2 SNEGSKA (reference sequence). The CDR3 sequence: CSAGPQGTKNIQYF. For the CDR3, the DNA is TGCAGTGCTGGCCCTCAGGGAACCAAAAACATTCAGTACTTC.

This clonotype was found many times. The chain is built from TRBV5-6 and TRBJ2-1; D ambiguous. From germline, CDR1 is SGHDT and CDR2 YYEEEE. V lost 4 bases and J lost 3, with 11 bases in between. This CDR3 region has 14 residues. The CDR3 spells CASSPPLYYNEQFF. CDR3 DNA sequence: TGTGCCAGCAGCCCCCCCCTTTACTACAATGAGCAGTTCTTC.

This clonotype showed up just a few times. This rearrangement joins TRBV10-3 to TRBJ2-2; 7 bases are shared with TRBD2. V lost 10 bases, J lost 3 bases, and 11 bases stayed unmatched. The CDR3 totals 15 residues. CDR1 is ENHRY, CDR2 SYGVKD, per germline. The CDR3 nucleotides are TGTGCCACCGCCTACCGGGAGGCTTACACCGGGGAGCTGTTTTTT. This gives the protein CATAYREAYTGELFF.

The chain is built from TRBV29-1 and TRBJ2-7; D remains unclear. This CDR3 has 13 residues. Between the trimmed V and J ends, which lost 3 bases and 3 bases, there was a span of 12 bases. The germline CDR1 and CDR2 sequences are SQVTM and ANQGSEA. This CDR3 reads CSVDAGSGYEQYF. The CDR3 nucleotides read TGCAGCGTTGATGCTGGGTCGGGCTACGAGCAGTACTTC.

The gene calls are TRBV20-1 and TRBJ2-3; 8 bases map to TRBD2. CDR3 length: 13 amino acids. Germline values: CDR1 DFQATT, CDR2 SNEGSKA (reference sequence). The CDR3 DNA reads TGCAGACCTTCTAGCGGGAGCACAGATACGCAGTATTTT. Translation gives CRPSSGSTDTQYF.

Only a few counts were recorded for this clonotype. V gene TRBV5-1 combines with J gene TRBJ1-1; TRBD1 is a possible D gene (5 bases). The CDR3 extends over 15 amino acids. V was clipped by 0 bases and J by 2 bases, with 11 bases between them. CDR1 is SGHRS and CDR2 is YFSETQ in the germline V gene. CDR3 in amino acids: CASSLALGRNTEAFF. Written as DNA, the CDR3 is TGCGCCAGCAGCTTGGCGCTGGGGCGAAACACTGAAGCTTTCTTT. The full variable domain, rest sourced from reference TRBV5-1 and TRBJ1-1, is KAGVTQTPRYLIKTRGQQVTLSCSPISGHRSVSWYQQTPGQGLQFLFEYFSETQRNKGNFPGRFSGRQFSNSRSEMNVSTLELGDSALYLCASSLALGRNTEAFFGQGTRLTVV.

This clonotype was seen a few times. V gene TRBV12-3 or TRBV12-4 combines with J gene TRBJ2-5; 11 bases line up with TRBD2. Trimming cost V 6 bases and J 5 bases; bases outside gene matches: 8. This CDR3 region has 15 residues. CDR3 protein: CASSSGLAAPETQYF. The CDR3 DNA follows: TGTGCCAGCAGCTCGGGACTAGCGGCTCCCGAGACCCAGTACTTC.

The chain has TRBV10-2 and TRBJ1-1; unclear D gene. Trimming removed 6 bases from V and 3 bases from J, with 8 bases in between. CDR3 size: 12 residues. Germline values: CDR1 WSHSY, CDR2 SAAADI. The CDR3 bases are TGCGCCAGCAGGGACGGGCACACTGAAGCTTTCTTT. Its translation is CASRDGHTEAFF.

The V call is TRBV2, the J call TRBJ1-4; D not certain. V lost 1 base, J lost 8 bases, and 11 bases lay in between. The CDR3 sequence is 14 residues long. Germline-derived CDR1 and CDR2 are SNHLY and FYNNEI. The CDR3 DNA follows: TGTGCCAGCAGTGAAGTGCCGGGTGGAGAAAAACTGTTTTTT. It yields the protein CASSEVPGGEKLFF. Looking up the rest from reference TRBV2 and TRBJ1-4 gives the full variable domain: EPEVTQTPSHQVTQMGQEVILRCVPISNHLYFYWYRQILGQKVEFLVSFYNNEISEKSEIFDDQFSVERPDGSNFTLKIRSTKLEDSAMYFCASSEVPGGEKLFFGSGTQLSVL.

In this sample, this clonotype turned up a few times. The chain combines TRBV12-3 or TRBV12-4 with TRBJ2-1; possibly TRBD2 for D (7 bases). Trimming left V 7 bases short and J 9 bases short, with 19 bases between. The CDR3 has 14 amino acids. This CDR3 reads CASTWGGHGVEQFF. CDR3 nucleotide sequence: TGTGCCAGCACTTGGGGGGGCCACGGAGTTGAGCAGTTCTTC.

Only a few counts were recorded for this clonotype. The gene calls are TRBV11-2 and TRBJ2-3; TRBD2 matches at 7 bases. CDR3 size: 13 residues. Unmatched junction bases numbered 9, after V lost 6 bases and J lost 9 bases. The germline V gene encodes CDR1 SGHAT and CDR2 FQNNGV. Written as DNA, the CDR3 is TGTGCCAGCAGGCACTCGGGGGGTGACACGCAGTATTTT. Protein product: CASRHSGGDTQYF. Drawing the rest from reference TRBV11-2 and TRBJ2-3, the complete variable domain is EAGVAQSPRYKIIEKRQSVAFWCNPISGHATLYWYQQILGQGPKLLIQFQNNGVVDDSQLPKDRFSAERLKGVDSTLKIQPAKLEDSAVYLCASRHSGGDTQYFGPGTRLTVL.

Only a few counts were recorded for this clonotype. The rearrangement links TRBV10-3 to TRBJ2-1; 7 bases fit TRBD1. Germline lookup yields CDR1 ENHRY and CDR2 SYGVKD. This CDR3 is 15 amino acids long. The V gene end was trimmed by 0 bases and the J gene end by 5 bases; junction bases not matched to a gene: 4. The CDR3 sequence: CAISESDRFDNEQFF. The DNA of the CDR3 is TGTGCCATCAGTGAGTCGGACAGGTTCGACAATGAGCAGTTCTTC.

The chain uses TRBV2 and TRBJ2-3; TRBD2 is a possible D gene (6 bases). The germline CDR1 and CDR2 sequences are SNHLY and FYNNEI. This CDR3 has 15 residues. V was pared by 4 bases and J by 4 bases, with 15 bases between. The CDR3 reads CASSVTGVSADTQYF. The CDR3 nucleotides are TGTGCCAGCAGTGTTACGGGAGTTAGTGCAGATACGCAGTATTTT.

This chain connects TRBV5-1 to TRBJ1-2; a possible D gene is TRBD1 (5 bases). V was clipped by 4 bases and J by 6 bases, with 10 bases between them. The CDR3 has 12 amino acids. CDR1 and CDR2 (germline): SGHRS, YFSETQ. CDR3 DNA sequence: TGCGCCAGCAGCCCTGGGACGGATGGCTACACCTTC. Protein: CASSPGTDGYTF.

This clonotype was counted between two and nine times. This chain's CDR3 is CATSKPSGRYGTGELFF. The CDR3 DNA follows: TGTGCCACCAGCAAGCCCAGCGGGAGATACGGGACCGGGGAGCTGTTTTTT. The genes are TRBV15 and TRBJ2-2; TRBD2 agrees at 8 bases. With 4 bases clipped from V and 5 bases from J, the junction kept 12 bases outside the gene matches. From germline, CDR1 is LNHNV and CDR2 YYDKDF (reference sequence). This CDR3 spans 17 amino acids.

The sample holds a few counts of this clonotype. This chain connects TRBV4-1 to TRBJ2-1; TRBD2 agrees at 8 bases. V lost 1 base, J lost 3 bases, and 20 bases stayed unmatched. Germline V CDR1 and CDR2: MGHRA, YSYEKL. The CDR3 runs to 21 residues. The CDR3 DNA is TGCGCCAGCAGCCAAGCCCTGAGTGCTAGCGGGTTGGTCGGTATCTACAATGAGCAGTTCTTC. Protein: CASSQALSASGLVGIYNEQFF.